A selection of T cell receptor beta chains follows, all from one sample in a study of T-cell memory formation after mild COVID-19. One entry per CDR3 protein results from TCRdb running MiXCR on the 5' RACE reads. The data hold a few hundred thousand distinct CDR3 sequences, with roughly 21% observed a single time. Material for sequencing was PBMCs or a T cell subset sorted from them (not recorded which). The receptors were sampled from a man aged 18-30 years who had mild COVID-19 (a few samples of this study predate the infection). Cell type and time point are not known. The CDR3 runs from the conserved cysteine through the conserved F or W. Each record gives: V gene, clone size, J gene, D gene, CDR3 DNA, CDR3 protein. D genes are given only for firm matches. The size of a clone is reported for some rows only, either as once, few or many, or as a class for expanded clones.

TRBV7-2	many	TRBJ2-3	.	TGTGCCAGCAGCTTCCGGGTTAGCACAGATACGCAGTATTTT	CASSFRVSTDTQYF
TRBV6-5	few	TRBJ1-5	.	TGTGCCAGCAGTTACTCGCAGTTCAATCAGCCCCAGCATTTT	CASSYSQFNQPQHF
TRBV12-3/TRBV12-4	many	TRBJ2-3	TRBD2	TGTGCCAGCAGTTTACGGCGGGGGATAGATACGCAGTATTTT	CASSLRRGIDTQYF
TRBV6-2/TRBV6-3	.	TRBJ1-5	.	TGTGCCAGCAGTTCGGACGTCTATAGCAATCAGCCCCAGCATTTT	CASSSDVYSNQPQHF
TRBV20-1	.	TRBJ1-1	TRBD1	TGCAGTGCGGACAGGGGTGGGATCACTGAAGCTTTCTTT	CSADRGGITEAFF
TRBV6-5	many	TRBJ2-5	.	TGTGCCAGCAGCGACAGGTCTCGGAGTGAGACCCAGTACTTC	CASSDRSRSETQYF
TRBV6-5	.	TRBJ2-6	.	TGTGCCAGTACCCCGATCCTCTCTGGGGCCAACGTCCTGACTTTC	CASTPILSGANVLTF
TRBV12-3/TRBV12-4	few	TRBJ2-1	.	TGTGCCAGCAGTACCACGCGCCTCGGTACCTCCTACAATGAGCAGTTCTTC	CASSTTRLGTSYNEQFF
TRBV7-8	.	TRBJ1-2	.	TGTGCCAGCAGCTTAGGGGTTCCAGGGGAGTCCAACACCTTC	CASSLGVPGESNTF
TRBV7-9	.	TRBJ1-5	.	TGTGCCAGCAGCCCGGGGGCGGGGTTGTATCAGCCCCAGCATTTT	CASSPGAGLYQPQHF
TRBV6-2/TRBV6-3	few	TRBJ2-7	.	TGTGCCAGCAGCAACACGCGGGCCTACGAGCAGTACTTC	CASSNTRAYEQYF
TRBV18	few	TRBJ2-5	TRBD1	TGTGCCAGCTCACCCCAGGGGGCAGAGACCCAGTACTTC	CASSPQGAETQYF
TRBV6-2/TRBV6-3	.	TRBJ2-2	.	TGTGCCAGCAGCTCACAGAATCCCAGGGGATCCGGGGAGCTGTTTTTT	CASSSQNPRGSGELFF
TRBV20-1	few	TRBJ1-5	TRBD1	TGCAGTGCTACCGGGACAGGACTAAATCAGCCCCAGCATTTT	CSATGTGLNQPQHF
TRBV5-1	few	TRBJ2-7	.	TGCGCCAGCAGCGCCACATTCTACGAGCAGTACTTC	CASSATFYEQYF
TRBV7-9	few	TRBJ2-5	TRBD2	TGTGCCAGCAGCTACCCTGGGGGACTAGCAGGGGAGACCCAGTACTTC	CASSYPGGLAGETQYF
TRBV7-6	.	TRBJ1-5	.	TGTGCCAGCAGCTTAGTCCCCAACGATCAGCCCCAGCATTTT	CASSLVPNDQPQHF
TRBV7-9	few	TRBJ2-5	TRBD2	TGTGCCAGCAGACCTAGCGGGGGGTCGGAGACCCAGTACTTC	CASRPSGGSETQYF
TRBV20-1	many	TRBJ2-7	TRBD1	TGCAGTGCTAGACCACAGGGGTTGACCTACGAGCAGTACTTC	CSARPQGLTYEQYF
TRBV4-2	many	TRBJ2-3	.	TGTGCCAGCAGCCAAGGGGCCAGGGGCACAGATACGCAGTATTTT	CASSQGARGTDTQYF
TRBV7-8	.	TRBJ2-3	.	TGTGCCAGCAGCCAGACCGGGGGAGCCTCAAATACGCAGTATTTT	CASSQTGGASNTQYF
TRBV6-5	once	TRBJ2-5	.	TGTGCCAGCACCCCCATCTCAAGCGGGCTTCAAGAGACCCAGTACTTC	CASTPISSGLQETQYF
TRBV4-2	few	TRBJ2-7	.	TGTGCCAGCAGCCAAGAGGGGATTTCCTACGAGCAGTACTTC	CASSQEGISYEQYF
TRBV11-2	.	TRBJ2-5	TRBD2	TGTGCCAGCAGCGGCGAGCGGGGGATGAAAGAGACCCAGTACTTC	CASSGERGMKETQYF
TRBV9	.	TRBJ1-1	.	TGTGCCAGCAGCGGTCCACAGAACACTGAAGCTTTCTTT	CASSGPQNTEAFF
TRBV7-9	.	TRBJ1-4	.	TGTGCCAGCAGCTATCAGCAGTCAGCAACTAATGAAAAACTGATTTTT	CASSYQQSATNEKLIF
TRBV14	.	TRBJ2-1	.	TGTGCCAGCAGCCTCCCTGGGTTCTCCTACAATGAGCAGTTCTTC	CASSLPGFSYNEQFF
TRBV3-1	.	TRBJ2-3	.	TGTGCCACCGCCGGGACTAGCACAGATACGCAGTATTTT	CATAGTSTDTQYF
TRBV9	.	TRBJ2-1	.	TGTGCCAGCAGCGTCGGGGAATACAATGAGCAGTTCTTC	CASSVGEYNEQFF
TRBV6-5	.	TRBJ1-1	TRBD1	TGTGCCAGTCACAGGGGAAAGAACACTGAAGCTTTCTTT	CASHRGKNTEAFF
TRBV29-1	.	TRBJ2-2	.	TGCAGCCCCGCGTTTAGGGGCGACACCGGGGAGCTGTTTTTT	CSPAFRGDTGELFF
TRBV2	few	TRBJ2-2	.	TGTGCCAGCAGTGAGATGACAGCCTCGGTAGGAAACGGGGAGCTGTTTTTT	CASSEMTASVGNGELFF
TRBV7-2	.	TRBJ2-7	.	TGTGCCAGCAGCCGACCCCCGGGGCTAAGCTCCTACGAGCAGTACTTC	CASSRPPGLSSYEQYF
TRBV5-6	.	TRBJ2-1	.	TGTGCCAGCAGCTGGGGGCCAGGGGCGCACAATGAGCAGTTCTTC	CASSWGPGAHNEQFF
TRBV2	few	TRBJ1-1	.	TGTGCCAGCAGTGTCTTCGGCGCTGAAGCTTTCTTT	CASSVFGAEAFF
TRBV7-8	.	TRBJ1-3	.	TGTGCCAGCAGCTTAGAAACAGCCAGGTCATCTGGAAACACCATATATTTT	CASSLETARSSGNTIYF
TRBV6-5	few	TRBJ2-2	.	TGTGCCAGCAGTGGGGACCTACTTTACGCCGGGGAGCTGTTTTTT	CASSGDLLYAGELFF
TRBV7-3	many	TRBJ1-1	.	TGTGCCAGCAGCTTAATACGGGACACTGAAGCTTTCTTT	CASSLIRDTEAFF
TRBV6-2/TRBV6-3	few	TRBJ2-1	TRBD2	TGTGCCAGCAGCCCACGATCTAGCGGGGACGGTGAGCAGTTCTTC	CASSPRSSGDGEQFF
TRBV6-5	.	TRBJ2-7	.	TGTGCCAGCGGAGACAGGAACACCTACGAGCAGTACTTC	CASGDRNTYEQYF